This is a list of T cell receptor beta chains from one sample in a study of T cells in Graves' hyperthyroidism and ophthalmopathy. From the multiplex PCR reads, TCRdb called clonotypes with MiXCR, one entry per CDR3 protein. This sample has about 840,000 distinct CDR3 sequences, with roughly 40% found just once. Sequencing used blood. These receptors were collected from a man aged 18 to 35 with Graves' hyperthyroidism. The CDR3 runs from the conserved cysteine through the conserved F or W. A D gene is named only where the DNA matches it firmly. The size field is filled for only some rows; it gives once, few, many or a size class.

clone_size: -; j_call: TRBJ1-5; d_call: -; v_call: TRBV7-9; cdr3_aa: CASSLGDLRSGINQPQHF; cdr3_nt: TGTGCCAGCAGCTTAGGTGATCTTCGGTCGGGCATCAATCAGCCCCAGCATTTT
clone_size: -; j_call: TRBJ2-5; d_call: TRBD1; v_call: TRBV5-1; cdr3_aa: CASSKRDRGAETQYF; cdr3_nt: TGCGCCAGCAGCAAAAGGGACAGGGGAGCAGAGACCCAGTACTTC
clone_size: few; j_call: TRBJ2-5; d_call: TRBD2; v_call: TRBV5-8; cdr3_aa: CASSSWTSGPQETQYF; cdr3_nt: TGTGCCAGCAGCTCCTGGACTAGCGGGCCGCAAGAGACCCAGTACTTC
clone_size: -; j_call: TRBJ1-6; d_call: -; v_call: TRBV5-1; cdr3_aa: CASSPELGSPLHF; cdr3_nt: TGCGCCAGCAGCCCGGAACTGGGTTCACCCCTCCACTTT
clone_size: -; j_call: TRBJ2-5; d_call: TRBD2; v_call: TRBV9; cdr3_aa: CASSSASGRTETQYF; cdr3_nt: TGTGCCAGCAGCTCAGCTAGCGGGAGAACAGAGACCCAGTACTTC
clone_size: once; j_call: TRBJ1-1; d_call: -; v_call: TRBV7-1; cdr3_aa: CASSAGVLTRNTEAFF; cdr3_nt: TGTGCCAGCAGCGCAGGGGTTCTCACACGGAACACTGAAGCTTTCTTT
clone_size: few; j_call: TRBJ1-1; d_call: -; v_call: TRBV7-9; cdr3_aa: CASSLNPQVMNTEAFF; cdr3_nt: TGTGCCAGCAGCTTGAACCCGCAGGTAATGAACACTGAAGCTTTCTTT
clone_size: many; j_call: TRBJ1-2; d_call: TRBD1; v_call: TRBV7-2; cdr3_aa: CASSLAGTGTYGYTF; cdr3_nt: TGTGCCAGCAGCTTAGCCGGGACAGGGACTTATGGCTACACCTTC
clone_size: -; j_call: TRBJ1-5; d_call: -; v_call: TRBV12-3/TRBV12-4; cdr3_aa: CASRHSEYQPQHF; cdr3_nt: TGTGCCAGCAGGCACAGCGAATATCAGCCCCAGCATTTT
clone_size: many; j_call: TRBJ2-7; d_call: TRBD1; v_call: TRBV10-3; cdr3_aa: CAISDSTGGSYEQYF; cdr3_nt: TGTGCCATCAGTGACTCGACAGGGGGCTCCTACGAGCAGTACTTC
clone_size: many; j_call: TRBJ1-5; d_call: TRBD1; v_call: TRBV20-1; cdr3_aa: CSATPQAGGSQPQHF; cdr3_nt: TGCAGTGCTACTCCGCAGGCAGGGGGCAGTCAGCCCCAGCATTTT
clone_size: -; j_call: TRBJ2-5; d_call: -; v_call: TRBV5-4; cdr3_aa: CASSLGGLTETQYF; cdr3_nt: TGTGCCAGCAGCTTAGGGGGATTGACGGAGACCCAGTACTTC
clone_size: -; j_call: TRBJ2-7; d_call: TRBD1; v_call: TRBV5-5; cdr3_aa: CASSPVGQVIDEQYF; cdr3_nt: TGTGCCAGCAGCCCGGTGGGACAGGTGATCGACGAGCAGTACTTC
clone_size: -; j_call: TRBJ1-5; d_call: -; v_call: TRBV6-5; cdr3_aa: CASNSGQDVQPQHF; cdr3_nt: TGTGCCAGCAACTCGGGGCAGGACGTACAGCCCCAGCATTTT
clone_size: -; j_call: TRBJ2-3; d_call: -; v_call: TRBV15; cdr3_aa: CATRVTPNTDTQYF; cdr3_nt: TGTGCCACCAGGGTAACCCCCAACACAGATACGCAGTATTTT
clone_size: -; j_call: TRBJ2-7; d_call: -; v_call: TRBV29-1; cdr3_aa: CSVEGQGERPYEQYF; cdr3_nt: TGCAGCGTTGAAGGGCAGGGAGAGCGGCCCTACGAGCAGTACTTC
clone_size: -; j_call: TRBJ1-1; d_call: -; v_call: TRBV10-3; cdr3_aa: CAISQTGVMNTEAFF; cdr3_nt: TGTGCCATCAGTCAGACGGGGGTCATGAACACTGAAGCTTTCTTT
clone_size: -; j_call: TRBJ1-1; d_call: TRBD1; v_call: TRBV5-1; cdr3_aa: CARSLDGTGTEAFF; cdr3_nt: TGCGCCAGAAGCTTGGATGGGACAGGGACTGAAGCTTTCTTT
clone_size: many; j_call: TRBJ2-5; d_call: -; v_call: TRBV29-1; cdr3_aa: CSVVRSYQETQYF; cdr3_nt: TGCAGCGTTGTTAGGAGCTACCAAGAGACCCAGTACTTC
clone_size: many; j_call: TRBJ1-1; d_call: -; v_call: TRBV10-2; cdr3_aa: CASSVTGSPLNTEAFF; cdr3_nt: TGCGCCAGCAGTGTTACAGGGTCGCCTTTGAACACTGAAGCTTTCTTT
clone_size: -; j_call: TRBJ1-5; d_call: TRBD1; v_call: TRBV10-3; cdr3_aa: CASSDSLEGQVNWPCSSSNQPQHF; cdr3_nt: TGTGCCAGCAGTGACTCCCTCGAGGGACAGGTGAATTGGCCTTGTTCCTCCAGCAATCAGCCCCAGCATTTT
clone_size: many; j_call: TRBJ2-7; d_call: TRBD1; v_call: TRBV29-1; cdr3_aa: CSAGGDRVHEQYF; cdr3_nt: TGCAGCGCCGGAGGGGACAGGGTCCACGAGCAGTACTTC
clone_size: few; j_call: TRBJ1-2; d_call: TRBD1; v_call: TRBV11-2; cdr3_aa: CASSTNRGRNYGYTF; cdr3_nt: TGTGCCAGCAGCACCAACAGGGGGAGAAACTATGGCTACACCTTC
clone_size: few; j_call: TRBJ1-2; d_call: -; v_call: TRBV20-1; cdr3_aa: CSAITGISGRYTF; cdr3_nt: TGCAGTGCTATAACAGGGATCAGTGGGCGCTACACCTTC
clone_size: few; j_call: TRBJ2-3; d_call: -; v_call: TRBV29-1; cdr3_aa: CSTNTDTQYF; cdr3_nt: TGCAGCACCAACACAGATACGCAGTATTTT
clone_size: many; j_call: TRBJ2-6; d_call: -; v_call: TRBV19; cdr3_aa: CASSIFSSGANVLTF; cdr3_nt: TGTGCCAGTAGTATATTTTCCTCTGGGGCCAACGTCCTGACTTTC
clone_size: -; j_call: TRBJ2-5; d_call: -; v_call: TRBV4-1; cdr3_aa: CASSQAVPGWETQYF; cdr3_nt: TGCGCCAGCAGCCAGGCTGTCCCGGGATGGGAGACCCAGTACTTC